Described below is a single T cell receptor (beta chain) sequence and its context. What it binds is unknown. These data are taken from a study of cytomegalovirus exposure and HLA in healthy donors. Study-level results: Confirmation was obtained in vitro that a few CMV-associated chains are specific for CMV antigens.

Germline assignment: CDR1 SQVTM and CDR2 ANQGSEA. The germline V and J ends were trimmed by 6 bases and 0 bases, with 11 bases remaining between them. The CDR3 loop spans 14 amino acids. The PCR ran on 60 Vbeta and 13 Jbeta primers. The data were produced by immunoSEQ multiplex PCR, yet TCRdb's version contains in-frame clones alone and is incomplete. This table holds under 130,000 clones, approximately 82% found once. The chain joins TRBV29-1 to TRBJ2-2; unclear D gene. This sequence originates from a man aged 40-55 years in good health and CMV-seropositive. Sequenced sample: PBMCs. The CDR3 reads CSVNEATNTGELFF. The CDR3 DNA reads TGCAGCGTGAACGAAGCGACGAACACCGGGGAGCTGTTTTTT.